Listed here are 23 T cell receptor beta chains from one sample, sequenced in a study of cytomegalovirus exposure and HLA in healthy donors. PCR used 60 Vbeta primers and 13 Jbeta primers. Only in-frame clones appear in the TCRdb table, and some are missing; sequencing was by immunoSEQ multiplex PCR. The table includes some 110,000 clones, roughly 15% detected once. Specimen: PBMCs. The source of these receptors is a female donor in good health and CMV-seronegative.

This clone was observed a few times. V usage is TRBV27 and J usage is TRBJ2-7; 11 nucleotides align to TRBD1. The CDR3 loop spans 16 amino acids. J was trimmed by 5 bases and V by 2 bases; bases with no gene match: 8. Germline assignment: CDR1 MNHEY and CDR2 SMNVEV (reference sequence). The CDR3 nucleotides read TGTGCCAGCAGTTTAGAAAGGACAGGGGGCTTAGACGAGCAGTACTTC. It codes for CASSLERTGGLDEQYF.

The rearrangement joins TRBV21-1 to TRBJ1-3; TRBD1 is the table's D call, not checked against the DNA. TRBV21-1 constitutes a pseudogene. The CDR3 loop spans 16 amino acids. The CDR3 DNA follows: TGTGCCAGCAGCGTAGACAGCAGTCCCTCTGGAAACACCATATATTTT. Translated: CASSVDSSPSGNTIYF.

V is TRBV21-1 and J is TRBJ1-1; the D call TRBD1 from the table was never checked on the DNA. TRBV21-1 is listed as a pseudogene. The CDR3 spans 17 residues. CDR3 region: CASGEIQGALCNTEAFF. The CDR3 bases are TGTGCCAGCGGAGAAATACAGGGGGCGCTTTGTAACACTGAAGCTTTCTTT.

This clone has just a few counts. This chain's CDR3 is CASSVAGSSGNTIYF. In DNA form, the CDR3 reads TGTGCCAGCAGCGTAGCAGGCAGCTCTGGAAACACCATATATTTT. This sequence joins TRBV9 and TRBJ1-3; D uncertain. CDR3 length: 15 amino acids. Germline V lookup: CDR1 SGDLS, CDR2 YYNGEE. V dropped 0 bases and J dropped 0 bases, with 7 bases sitting between them.

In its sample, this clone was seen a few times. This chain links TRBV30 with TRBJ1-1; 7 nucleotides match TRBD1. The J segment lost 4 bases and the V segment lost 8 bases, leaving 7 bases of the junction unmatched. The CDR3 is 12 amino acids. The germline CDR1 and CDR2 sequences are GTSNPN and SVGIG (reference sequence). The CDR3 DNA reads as TGTGCCGAGGAGGGGGCAAGCACTGAAGCTTTCTTT. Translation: CAEEGASTEAFF.

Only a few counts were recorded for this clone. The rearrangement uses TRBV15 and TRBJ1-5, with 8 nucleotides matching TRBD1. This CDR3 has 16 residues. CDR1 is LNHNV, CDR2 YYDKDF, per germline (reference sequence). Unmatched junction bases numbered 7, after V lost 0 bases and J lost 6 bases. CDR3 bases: TGTGCCACCAGCAGAGATTTTCAGGGGGCACGTCAGCCCCAGCATTTT. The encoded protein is CATSRDFQGARQPQHF.

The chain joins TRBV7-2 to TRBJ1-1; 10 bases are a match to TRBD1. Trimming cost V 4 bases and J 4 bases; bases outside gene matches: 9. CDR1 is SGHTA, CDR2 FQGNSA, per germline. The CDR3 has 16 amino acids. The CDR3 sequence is CASSSQTGGRSTEAFF. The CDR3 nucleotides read TGTGCCAGCAGCTCACAGACAGGGGGCAGGAGCACTGAAGCTTTCTTT.

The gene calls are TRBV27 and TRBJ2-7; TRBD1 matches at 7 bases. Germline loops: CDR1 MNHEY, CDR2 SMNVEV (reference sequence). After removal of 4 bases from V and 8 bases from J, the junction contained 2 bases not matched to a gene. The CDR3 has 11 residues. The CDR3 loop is CASSYRGQQYF. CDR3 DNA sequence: TGTGCCAGCAGTTATAGGGGGCAGCAGTACTTC.

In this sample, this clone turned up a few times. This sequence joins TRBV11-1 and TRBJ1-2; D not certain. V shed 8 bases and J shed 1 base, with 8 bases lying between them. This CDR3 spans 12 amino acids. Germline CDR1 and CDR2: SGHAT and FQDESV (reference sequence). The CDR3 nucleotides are TGTGCCAGCGCGGCGTTTAACTATGGCTACACCTTC. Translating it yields CASAAFNYGYTF.

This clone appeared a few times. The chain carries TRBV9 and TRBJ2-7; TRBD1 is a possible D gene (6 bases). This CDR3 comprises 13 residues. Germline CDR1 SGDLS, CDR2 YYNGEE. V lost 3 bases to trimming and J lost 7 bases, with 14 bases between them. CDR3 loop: CASSASGVGEQYF. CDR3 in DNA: TGTGCCAGCAGCGCCTCAGGGGTAGGGGAGCAGTACTTC.

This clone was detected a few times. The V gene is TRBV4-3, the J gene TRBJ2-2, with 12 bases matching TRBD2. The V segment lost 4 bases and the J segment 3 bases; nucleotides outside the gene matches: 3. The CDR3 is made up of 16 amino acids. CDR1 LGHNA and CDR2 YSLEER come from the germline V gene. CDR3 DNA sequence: TGCGCCAGCAGCCCGACTAGCGGGAGTTACACCGGGGAGCTGTTTTTT. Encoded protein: CASSPTSGSYTGELFF.

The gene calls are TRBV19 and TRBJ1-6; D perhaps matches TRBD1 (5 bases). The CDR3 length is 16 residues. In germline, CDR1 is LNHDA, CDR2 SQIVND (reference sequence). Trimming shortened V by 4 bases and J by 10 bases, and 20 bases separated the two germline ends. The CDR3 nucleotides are TGTGCCAGTAGTACACTCGGGGGAAACGTGGCATCACCCCTCCACTTT. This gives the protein CASSTLGGNVASPLHF.

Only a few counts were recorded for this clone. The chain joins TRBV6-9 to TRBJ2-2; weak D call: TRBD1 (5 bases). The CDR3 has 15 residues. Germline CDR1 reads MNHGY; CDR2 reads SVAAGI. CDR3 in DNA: TGTGACAAGATACAGGCTTACGCGAACACCGGGGAGCTGTTTTTT. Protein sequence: CDKIQAYANTGELFF.

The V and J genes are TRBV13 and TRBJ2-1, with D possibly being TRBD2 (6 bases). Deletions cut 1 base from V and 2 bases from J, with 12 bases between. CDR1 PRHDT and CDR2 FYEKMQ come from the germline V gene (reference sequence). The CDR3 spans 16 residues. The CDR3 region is CASSLEGGSAYNEQFF. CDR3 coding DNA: TGTGCCAGCAGCTTAGAAGGAGGGAGCGCCTACAATGAGCAGTTCTTC. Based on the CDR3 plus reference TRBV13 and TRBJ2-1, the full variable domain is AAGVIQSPRHLIKEKRETATLKCYPIPRHDTVYWYQQGPGQDPQFLISFYEKMQSDKGSIPDRFSAQQFSDYHSELNMSSLELGDSALYFCASSLEGGSAYNEQFFGPGTRLTVL.

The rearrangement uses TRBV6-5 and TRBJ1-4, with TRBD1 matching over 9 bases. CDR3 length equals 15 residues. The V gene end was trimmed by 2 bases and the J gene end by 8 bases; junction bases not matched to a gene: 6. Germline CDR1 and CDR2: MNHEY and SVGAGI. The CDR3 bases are TGTGCCAGCAGTTACCGACAGGGGGGGAAGGAAAAACTGTTTTTT. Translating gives CASSYRQGGKEKLFF.

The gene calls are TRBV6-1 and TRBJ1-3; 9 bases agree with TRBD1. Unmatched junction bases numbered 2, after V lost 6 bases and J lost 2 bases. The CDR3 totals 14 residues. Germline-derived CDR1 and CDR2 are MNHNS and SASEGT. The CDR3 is CASRRDRAGNTIYF. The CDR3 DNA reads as TGTGCCAGCAGAAGGGACAGGGCTGGAAACACCATATATTTT.

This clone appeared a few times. CDR3 in amino acids: CASSQGQGNTEAFF. In nucleotides, the CDR3 is TGCGCCAGCAGCCAAGGGCAGGGGAACACTGAAGCTTTCTTT. The V and J genes are TRBV4-1 and TRBJ1-1, with a tentative D call TRBD1 (5 bases). Per germline, CDR1 MGHRA and CDR2 YSYEKL. V lost 1 base, J lost 1 base, and 7 bases lay in between. The CDR3 totals 14 residues.

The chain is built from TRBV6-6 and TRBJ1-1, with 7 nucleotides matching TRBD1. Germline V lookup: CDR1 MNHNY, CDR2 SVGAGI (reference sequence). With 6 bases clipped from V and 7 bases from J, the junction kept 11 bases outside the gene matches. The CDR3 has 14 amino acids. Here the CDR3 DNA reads TGTGCCAGCAGCTGGGACAGTCTTACCCGTGAAGCTTTCTTT. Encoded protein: CASSWDSLTREAFF.

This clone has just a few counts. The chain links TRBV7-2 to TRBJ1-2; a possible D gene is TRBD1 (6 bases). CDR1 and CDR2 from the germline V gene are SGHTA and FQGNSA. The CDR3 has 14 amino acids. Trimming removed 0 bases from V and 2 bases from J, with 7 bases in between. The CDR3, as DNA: TGTGCCAGCAGCTTAGCCGGACAGAACTATGGCTACACCTTC. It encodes CASSLAGQNYGYTF.

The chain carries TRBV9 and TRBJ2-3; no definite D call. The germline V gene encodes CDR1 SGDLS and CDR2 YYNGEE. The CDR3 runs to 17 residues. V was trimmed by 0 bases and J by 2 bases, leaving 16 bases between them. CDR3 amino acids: CASSVAGRTSYTDTQYF. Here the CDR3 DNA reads TGTGCCAGCAGCGTAGCTGGGCGCACCTCTTACACAGATACGCAGTATTTT.

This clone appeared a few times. For the CDR3, the DNA is TGTGCCAGCAGCTTGGCGGGACAGGGTCTTCGATATGGCTACACCTTC. The encoded protein is CASSLAGQGLRYGYTF. This sequence joins TRBV5-6 and TRBJ1-2; 9 nucleotides align to TRBD1. Germline V CDR1 and CDR2: SGHDT, YYEEEE. The CDR3 is made up of 16 amino acids. V shed 0 bases, J shed 5 bases, and the junction held 8 bases outside the gene matches.

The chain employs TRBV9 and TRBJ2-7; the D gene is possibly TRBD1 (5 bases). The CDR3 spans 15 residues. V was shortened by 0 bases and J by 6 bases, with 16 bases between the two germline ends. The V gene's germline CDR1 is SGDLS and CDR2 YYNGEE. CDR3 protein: CASSVGATWGSEQYF. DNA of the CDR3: TGTGCCAGCAGCGTAGGGGCTACTTGGGGCTCCGAGCAGTACTTC.

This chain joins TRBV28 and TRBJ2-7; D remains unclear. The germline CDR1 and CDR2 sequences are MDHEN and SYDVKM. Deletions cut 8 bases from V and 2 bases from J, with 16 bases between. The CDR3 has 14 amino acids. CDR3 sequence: CASENAAWPYEQYF. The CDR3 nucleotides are TGTGCCAGCGAGAACGCGGCTTGGCCCTACGAGCAGTACTTC.